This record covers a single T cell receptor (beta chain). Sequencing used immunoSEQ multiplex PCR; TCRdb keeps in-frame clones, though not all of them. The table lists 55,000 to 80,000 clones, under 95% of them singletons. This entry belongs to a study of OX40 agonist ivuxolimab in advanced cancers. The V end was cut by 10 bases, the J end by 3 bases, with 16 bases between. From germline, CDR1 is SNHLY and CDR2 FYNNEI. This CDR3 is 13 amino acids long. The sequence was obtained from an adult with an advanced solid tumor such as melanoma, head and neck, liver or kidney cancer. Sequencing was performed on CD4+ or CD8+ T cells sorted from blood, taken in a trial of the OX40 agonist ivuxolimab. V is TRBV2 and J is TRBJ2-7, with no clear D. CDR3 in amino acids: CATKTNLDYEQYF. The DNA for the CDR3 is TGTGCCACCAAGACAAACCTAGACTACGAGCAGTACTTC. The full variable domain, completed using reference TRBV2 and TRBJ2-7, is EPEVTQTPSHQVTQMGQEVILRCVPISNHLYFYWYRQILGQKVEFLVSFYNNEISEKSEIFDDQFSVERPDGSNFTLKIRSTKLEDSAMYFCATKTNLDYEQYFGPGTRLTVT.